This section outlines one T cell receptor (beta chain) sequence together with its context. Its matching antigen is unknown. These data come from a study of cytomegalovirus exposure and HLA in healthy donors. The V segment lost 1 base and the J segment 4 bases; nucleotides outside the gene matches: 2. The CDR3 sequence is 14 residues long. CDR1 and CDR2 from the germline V gene are SGHAT and FQNNGV. Among the donors, all were healthy bone marrow donors. Unrecorded immune exposures were likely, despite nominal health at sampling. Vbeta (60) and Jbeta (13) primers were used in the PCR. This table comes from immunoSEQ multiplex PCR, and its TCRdb copy is limited to in-frame clones, with some not included. The table records about 200,000 clones, 70% to 85% of them present only once. Study-wide results and limits: In a later analysis, V- and J-gene trimming of beta chains associated with a DCLRE1C missense variant, replicated independently.

The clonotype was recovered from a male donor in good health and CMV-seronegative. This chain connects TRBV11-2 to TRBJ1-1; 8 bases match TRBD1. The material sequenced was PBMCs. The CDR3 nucleotides read TGTGCCAGCAGCTTAGCTCAGGGGGCCACTGAAGCTTTCTTT. This codes for CASSLAQGATEAFF.